This TCR beta chain was documented in a study of T cells after yellow fever vaccination. The study made its TCR cDNA through 5'RACE template switching. That step introduced a universal primer site along with UMIs. In TCRdb, the 5' RACE reads were re-called with MiXCR into one record per CDR3 protein. The data show about 580,000 distinct CDR3 sequences, with around 16% seen just once and roughly 17% held by the top ten. Study-wide results and caveats: Clones from primary vaccination mostly reappeared after the booster (around 96% CD4, around 90% CD8).

This clonotype turned up a few times. Its specificity is not known. This CDR3 has 13 residues. V was cut by 5 bases and J by 5 bases, with 12 bases left in between. CDR1 and CDR2 (germline): SSHAT, FNYEAQ (reference sequence). V and J are TRBV7-7 and TRBJ2-5; no clear D gene. This sequence was found in a man aged 18 to 35 who received the YFV17D yellow fever vaccine. Source: PBMCs, taken around 5 days after the first yellow fever vaccination. The CDR3 reads CASSPPPSETQYF. CDR3 DNA sequence: TGTGCCAGCAGCCCGCCCCCCTCGGAGACCCAGTACTTC.